The T cell receptor beta chain described here comes from a study of tumor T cells in aggressive B-cell lymphoma. In its sample, this clone was seen once. This CDR3 has 14 residues. Germline V CDR1 and CDR2: MNHEY, SVGAGI. V dropped 6 bases and J dropped 1; count of bases not matched to a gene: 4. Repertoires were generated with immunoSEQ multiplex PCR, while TCRdb's copy carries only in-frame clones and drops some. In the table there are 9,900 or so clones, nearly 95% of which are singletons. The source of this sequence is an adult with diffuse large B cell lymphoma. The chain is built from TRBV6-5 and TRBJ1-1; 8 bases are shared with TRBD1. Sequencing was carried out using tumor tissue. The CDR3 region has the DNA TGTGCCAGCAGACTCGGACAGGGGAACACTGAAGCTTTCTTT. It yields the protein CASRLGQGNTEAFF.